These T cell receptor beta chains were read from a single sample in a study of identical twins. TCRdb analysed the 5' RACE reads with MiXCR anew, one entry per CDR3 protein. The sample has 600,000 to 700,000 distinct CDR3 sequences, roughly 20% seen once. These data also formed part of another study, on T cells expressing NK-cell markers.

The material sequenced was PBMCs. These receptors all come from a woman aged 18-29 years in good health. The CDR3 runs from the conserved cysteine through the conserved F or W. Each record gives: clone size, J gene, V gene, D gene, CDR3 DNA, CDR3 protein. A D gene is named only where the DNA matches it firmly. Where a row states a size, it is once, few, many or the class of an expanded clone; other rows omit it.

abundance: .; j_gene: TRBJ2-2; v_gene: TRBV6-1; d_gene: .; CDR3nt: TGTGCCAGCAGTCGAGGGACCGACCTCCCGTCCGGGGAGCTGTTTTTT; CDR3aa: CASSRGTDLPSGELFF
abundance: few; j_gene: TRBJ1-1; v_gene: TRBV9; d_gene: .; CDR3nt: TGTGCCAGCAGAGGCAGGGAGAACACTGAAGCTTTCTTT; CDR3aa: CASRGRENTEAFF
abundance: few; j_gene: TRBJ2-3; v_gene: TRBV27; d_gene: TRBD2; CDR3nt: TGTGCCAGCAGTTCCCTAAGACTAGCGGCTAGCACAGATACGCAGTATTTT; CDR3aa: CASSSLRLAASTDTQYF
abundance: many; j_gene: TRBJ2-1; v_gene: TRBV5-1; d_gene: TRBD2; CDR3nt: TGCGCCAGCAGCTTCCTAGCGGGAGATGGTGAGCAGTTCTTC; CDR3aa: CASSFLAGDGEQFF
abundance: .; j_gene: TRBJ1-2; v_gene: TRBV20-1; d_gene: .; CDR3nt: TGCAGTGCTAGAGGGGGGGCGGCAGGTGAAAACTATGGCTACACCTTC; CDR3aa: CSARGGAAGENYGYTF
abundance: few; j_gene: TRBJ1-2; v_gene: TRBV2; d_gene: TRBD1; CDR3nt: TGTGCCAGCAGTCCTCCGGACAGGGGGCGAGATGGCTACACCTTC; CDR3aa: CASSPPDRGRDGYTF
abundance: .; j_gene: TRBJ2-7; v_gene: TRBV5-1; d_gene: TRBD1; CDR3nt: TGCGCCAGCAGCTTGGTGGGGACAGGGGCATCCTACGAGCAGTACTTC; CDR3aa: CASSLVGTGASYEQYF
abundance: .; j_gene: TRBJ2-5; v_gene: TRBV27; d_gene: TRBD2; CDR3nt: TGTGCCAGCAGTGCTAGCGGGTACCAAGAGACCCAGTACTTC; CDR3aa: CASSASGYQETQYF
abundance: few; j_gene: TRBJ2-1; v_gene: TRBV12-3/TRBV12-4; d_gene: .; CDR3nt: TGTGCCAGCAGTTTAGCGCAAGGCCACAATGAGCAGTTCTTC; CDR3aa: CASSLAQGHNEQFF
abundance: .; j_gene: TRBJ1-1; v_gene: TRBV27; d_gene: .; CDR3nt: TGTGCCAGCAGTGTACGGACGGGTGCCACTGAAGCTTTCTTT; CDR3aa: CASSVRTGATEAFF
abundance: .; j_gene: TRBJ2-3; v_gene: TRBV12-3/TRBV12-4; d_gene: .; CDR3nt: TGTGCCAGCACCTTGGGCAGAGCTAGCACAGATACGCAGTATTTT; CDR3aa: CASTLGRASTDTQYF
abundance: many; j_gene: TRBJ2-3; v_gene: TRBV16; d_gene: .; CDR3nt: TGTGCCAGCAGCCGTGACAGGATCAACACAGATACGCAGTATTTT; CDR3aa: CASSRDRINTDTQYF
abundance: .; j_gene: TRBJ2-2; v_gene: TRBV6-5; d_gene: TRBD1; CDR3nt: TGTGCCAGCAGTTCGCCGGGACAGGGCCTCGCCGGGGAGCTGTTTTTT; CDR3aa: CASSSPGQGLAGELFF
abundance: few; j_gene: TRBJ2-7; v_gene: TRBV10-3; d_gene: TRBD1; CDR3nt: TGTGCCATCAGCCTCGGACAGGGTAAAACCAACGAGCAGTACTTC; CDR3aa: CAISLGQGKTNEQYF
abundance: .; j_gene: TRBJ2-2; v_gene: TRBV7-2; d_gene: TRBD1; CDR3nt: TGTGCCAGCAGCTTATTTGGACAGGTGGAAGCCGGGGAGCTGTTTTTT; CDR3aa: CASSLFGQVEAGELFF
abundance: few; j_gene: TRBJ2-3; v_gene: TRBV7-9; d_gene: .; CDR3nt: TGTGCCAGCAGCTTAGGAGCGAGGGGACATCAAACAGATACGCAGTATTTT; CDR3aa: CASSLGARGHQTDTQYF
abundance: .; j_gene: TRBJ2-1; v_gene: TRBV6-2/TRBV6-3; d_gene: .; CDR3nt: TGTGCCAGCCGTATAAATTCCAATGAGCAGTTCTTC; CDR3aa: CASRINSNEQFF